The rows below give T cell receptor beta chains drawn from one sample of a study of read filtering for tumor transcriptome and immune sequencing. TCRdb redid the calling of the reads with MiXCR, one entry per CDR3 protein. The sample contains about 58,000 distinct CDR3 sequences, 9% to 15% of which appear only once. The specimen was a population of CD138-negative cells sorted from bone marrow. The receptor source for this set is a donor aged 40 or over with multiple myeloma. The CDR3 runs from the conserved cysteine through the conserved F or W. The D gene is left open where the match is weak. Expanded clones get a size class; other rows say once, few or many, or leave the size out.

>TRBJ2-5|NA|TRBV6-5|NA
CACSPSGLGETQYF
TGTGCCTGCAGTCCCTCGGGCCTGGGGGAGACCCAGTACTTC
>TRBJ2-1|TRBD2|TRBV9|many
CASSVQLAGFGNEQFF
TGTGCCAGCAGCGTACAGCTAGCGGGGTTTGGAAATGAGCAGTTCTTC
>TRBJ1-1|NA|TRBV20-1|few
CSAKTTVNTEAFF
TGCAGTGCCAAAACGACAGTGAACACTGAAGCTTTCTTT
>TRBJ1-1|TRBD1|TRBV30|NA
CAWSGQKNTEAFF
TGTGCCTGGTCGGGACAGAAAAACACTGAAGCTTTCTTT
>TRBJ2-1|TRBD2|TRBV11-3|NA
CASSTSGLATNEQFF
TGTGCCAGCAGCACCTCGGGACTAGCCACCAATGAGCAGTTCTTC
>TRBJ2-5|TRBD1|TRBV7-9|few
CASSQGQGISETQYF
TGTGCCAGCAGCCAGGGACAGGGCATCTCAGAGACCCAGTACTTC
>TRBJ2-3|NA|TRBV12-3/TRBV12-4|many
CASSASLRADTQYF
TGTGCCAGCAGTGCTAGCCTTCGGGCAGATACGCAGTATTTT
>TRBJ2-3|NA|TRBV20-1|NA
CSAPWLDTQYF
TGCAGTGCTCCCTGGTTGGATACGCAGTATTTT
>TRBJ1-1|NA|TRBV20-1|many
CSARDPSSRPNTEAFF
TGCAGTGCTAGAGACCCCTCTAGCAGACCAAACACTGAAGCTTTCTTT
>TRBJ2-5|TRBD2|TRBV4-1|few
CASSQREGETQYF
TGCGCCAGCAGCCAACGGGAGGGAGAGACCCAGTACTTC
>TRBJ2-1|NA|TRBV5-1|once
CASSSSGGRSYKEQFF
TGCGCCAGCAGCTCCTCCGGGGGCCGCTCCTACAAGGAGCAGTTCTTC
>TRBJ1-1|TRBD1|TRBV2|many
CASYGDSTEAFF
TGTGCCAGCTACGGGGACAGTACTGAAGCTTTCTTT
>TRBJ2-1|NA|TRBV5-1|NA
CVSPSGAERVF
TGCGTCAGCCCTTCCGGGGCCGAGCGAGTCTTC
>TRBJ2-2|NA|TRBV11-2|once
CASSLNRVDTGELFF
TGTGCCAGCAGCTTAAACAGGGTTGACACCGGGGAGCTGTTTTTT
>TRBJ2-5|NA|TRBV20-1|many
CSAEKDGGRGETQYF
TGCAGTGCAGAAAAAGATGGGGGGCGCGGAGAGACCCAGTACTTC
>TRBJ1-5|NA|TRBV5-1|many
CASSFDRNQPQHF
TGCGCCAGCAGCTTTGACAGAAATCAGCCCCAGCATTTT
>TRBJ2-5|TRBD1|TRBV13|NA
CASSPRDSQETQYF
TGTGCCAGCAGCCCCAGGGACAGCCAAGAGACCCAGTACTTC
>TRBJ2-1|TRBD1|TRBV18|many
CASSGDSWFF
TGTGCCAGCTCGGGGGACAGCTGGTTCTTC
>TRBJ2-7|NA|TRBV6-6|many
CASSSPGLSAYEQYF
TGTGCCAGCAGTTCACCGGGCCTGAGTGCCTACGAGCAGTACTTC
>TRBJ1-4|TRBD1|TRBV29-1|many
CGTPGQGNEKLFF
TGCGGAACCCCGGGACAGGGGAATGAAAAACTGTTTTTT
>TRBJ1-1|NA|TRBV7-9|many
CASLTGTEAFF
TGTGCCAGCTTGACCGGCACTGAAGCTTTCTTT
>TRBJ1-5|TRBD1|TRBV5-1|many
CASSPGQGQPQHF
TGCGCCAGCAGCCCGGGACAGGGGCAGCCCCAGCATTTT
>TRBJ1-5|NA|TRBV30|many
CAWSEGDLNQPQHF
TGTGCCTGGAGTGAGGGGGATTTGAATCAGCCCCAGCATTTT
>TRBJ1-6|TRBD1|TRBV7-9|many
CASGLTGKGSPLHF
TGTGCCAGCGGTTTGACAGGGAAGGGTTCACCCCTCCACTTT
>TRBJ2-5|TRBD2|TRBV7-2|NA
CASSPSGLAGAGGAQYF
TGTGCCAGCAGCCCCTCGGGACTAGCGGGGGCCGGGGGGGCCCAGTACTTC
>TRBJ2-5|TRBD1|TRBV19|NA
CASGDRTGETQYF
TGTGCCAGTGGGGACAGAACCGGCGAGACCCAGTACTTC
>TRBJ1-1|NA|TRBV14|NA
CASSRWDTVNTEAFF
TGTGCCAGCAGCCGGTGGGACACCGTGAACACTGAAGCTTTCTTT
>TRBJ2-5|NA|TRBV28|many
CASIRGSNQETQYF
TGTGCCAGCATCCGGGGCTCCAACCAAGAGACCCAGTACTTC
>TRBJ1-1|NA|TRBV10-2|many
CASSEAPGTEAFF
TGCGCCAGCAGTGAGGCGCCCGGCACTGAAGCTTTCTTT
>TRBJ2-7|NA|TRBV7-9|many
CASSRAFWGPEQYF
TGTGCCAGCAGCCGGGCTTTTTGGGGACCGGAGCAGTACTTC
>TRBJ1-1|NA|TRBV9|many
CASSSSTLNTEAFF
TGTGCCAGCAGCTCCAGTACACTAAACACTGAAGCTTTCTTT
>TRBJ2-5|TRBD2|TRBV6-1|many
CASSVWTSSRETQYF
TGTGCCAGCAGTGTGTGGACTAGCTCTAGAGAGACCCAGTACTTC
>TRBJ2-1|NA|TRBV20-1|NA
CSAASVSGSYNEQFF
TGCAGTGCCGCTTCCGTCTCGGGGAGCTACAATGAGCAGTTCTTC
>TRBJ1-1|NA|TRBV10-3|many
CAISAGGAEAFF
TGTGCCATCAGTGCGGGGGGGGCGGAAGCTTTCTTT